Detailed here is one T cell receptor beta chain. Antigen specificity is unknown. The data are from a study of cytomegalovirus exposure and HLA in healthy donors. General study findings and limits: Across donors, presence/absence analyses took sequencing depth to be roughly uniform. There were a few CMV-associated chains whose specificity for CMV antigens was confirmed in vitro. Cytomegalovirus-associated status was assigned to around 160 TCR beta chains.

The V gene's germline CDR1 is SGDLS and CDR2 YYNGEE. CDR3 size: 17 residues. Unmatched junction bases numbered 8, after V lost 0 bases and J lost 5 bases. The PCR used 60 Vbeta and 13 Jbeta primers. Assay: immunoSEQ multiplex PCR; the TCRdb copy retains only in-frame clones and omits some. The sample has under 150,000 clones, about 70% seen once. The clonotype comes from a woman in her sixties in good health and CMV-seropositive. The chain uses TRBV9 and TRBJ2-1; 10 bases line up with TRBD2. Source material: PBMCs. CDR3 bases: TGTGCCAGCAGCGTAGGGGGTAGCGGGGGGTCGAACAATGAGCAGTTCTTC. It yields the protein CASSVGGSGGSNNEQFF.